The T cell receptor (beta chain) under discussion was sequenced for a study of blood T cell repertoires in COVID-19. The CDR3 sequence is 14 residues long. The germline V and J ends were trimmed by 6 bases and 5 bases, with 13 bases remaining between them. Germline assignment: CDR1 ENHRY and CDR2 SYGVKD. Using immunoSEQ multiplex PCR, the repertoire was profiled, and TCRdb retains in-frame clones only, with some absent. Among roughly 500,000 clones listed, 89% were seen once. The chain has TRBV10-3 and TRBJ1-4; the D gene is possibly TRBD1 (6 bases). Sequencing was performed on peripheral blood. This receptor was obtained from a man between 18 and 29 years old with COVID-19, enrolled during active disease. In nucleotides, the CDR3 is TGTGCCATCAGCCGGGACAACGAGAATGAAAAACTGTTTTTT. Amino acids: CAISRDNENEKLFF.